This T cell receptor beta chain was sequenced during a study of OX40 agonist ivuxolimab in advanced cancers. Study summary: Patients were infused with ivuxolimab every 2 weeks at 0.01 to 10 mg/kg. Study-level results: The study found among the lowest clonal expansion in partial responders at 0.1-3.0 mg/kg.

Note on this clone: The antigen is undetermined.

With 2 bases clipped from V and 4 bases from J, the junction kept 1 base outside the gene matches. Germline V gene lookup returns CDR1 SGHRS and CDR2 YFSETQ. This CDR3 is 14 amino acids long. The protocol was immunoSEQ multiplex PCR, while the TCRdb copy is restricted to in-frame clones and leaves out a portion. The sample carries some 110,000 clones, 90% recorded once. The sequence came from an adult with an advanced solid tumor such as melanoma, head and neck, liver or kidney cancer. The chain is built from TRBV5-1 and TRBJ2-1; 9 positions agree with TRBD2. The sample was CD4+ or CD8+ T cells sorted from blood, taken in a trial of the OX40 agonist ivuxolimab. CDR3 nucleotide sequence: TGCGCCAGCAGCTTTGCGGGAGGGTACAATGAGCAGTTCTTC. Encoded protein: CASSFAGGYNEQFF. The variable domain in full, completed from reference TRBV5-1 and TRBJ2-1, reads KAGVTQTPRYLIKTRGQQVTLSCSPISGHRSVSWYQQTPGQGLQFLFEYFSETQRNKGNFPGRFSGRQFSNSRSEMNVSTLELGDSALYLCASSFAGGYNEQFFGPGTRLTVL.